This T cell receptor (beta chain) was captured in a study of T cell responses to AZD1222 COVID-19 vaccine. Study results and limitations: At study baseline, merely five or six AZD1222 recipients were seropositive. The study found Spike-specific TCR breadth and depth rose after two AZD1222 doses. Sampled repertoires all dated from after the peak T cell response. The donor cohort was predominantly white British with a female majority, and clonal diversity may have been underestimated.

With regard to this clone: Its antigen is currently unknown.

The assay was immunoSEQ multiplex PCR, and TCRdb's table has in-frame clones only and misses some. The sample shows roughly 150,000 clones, more than 90% of them seen only once. The germline gives CDR1 LGHDT, CDR2 YNNKEL (reference sequence). The CDR3 sequence is 14 residues long. V was pared by 5 bases and J by 0 bases, with 10 bases between. This material consisted of peripheral blood, taken 28 days after the second AZD1222 dose. J is TRBJ1-2 and V is TRBV3-1 (or the pseudogene TRBV3-2), with D maybe TRBD1 (5 bases). This sequence was found in an adult who received the AZD1222 COVID-19 vaccine. CDR3 bases: TGTGCCAGCAGCAACAGGTCTTCTAACTATGGCTACACCTTC. This codes for CASSNRSSNYGYTF.